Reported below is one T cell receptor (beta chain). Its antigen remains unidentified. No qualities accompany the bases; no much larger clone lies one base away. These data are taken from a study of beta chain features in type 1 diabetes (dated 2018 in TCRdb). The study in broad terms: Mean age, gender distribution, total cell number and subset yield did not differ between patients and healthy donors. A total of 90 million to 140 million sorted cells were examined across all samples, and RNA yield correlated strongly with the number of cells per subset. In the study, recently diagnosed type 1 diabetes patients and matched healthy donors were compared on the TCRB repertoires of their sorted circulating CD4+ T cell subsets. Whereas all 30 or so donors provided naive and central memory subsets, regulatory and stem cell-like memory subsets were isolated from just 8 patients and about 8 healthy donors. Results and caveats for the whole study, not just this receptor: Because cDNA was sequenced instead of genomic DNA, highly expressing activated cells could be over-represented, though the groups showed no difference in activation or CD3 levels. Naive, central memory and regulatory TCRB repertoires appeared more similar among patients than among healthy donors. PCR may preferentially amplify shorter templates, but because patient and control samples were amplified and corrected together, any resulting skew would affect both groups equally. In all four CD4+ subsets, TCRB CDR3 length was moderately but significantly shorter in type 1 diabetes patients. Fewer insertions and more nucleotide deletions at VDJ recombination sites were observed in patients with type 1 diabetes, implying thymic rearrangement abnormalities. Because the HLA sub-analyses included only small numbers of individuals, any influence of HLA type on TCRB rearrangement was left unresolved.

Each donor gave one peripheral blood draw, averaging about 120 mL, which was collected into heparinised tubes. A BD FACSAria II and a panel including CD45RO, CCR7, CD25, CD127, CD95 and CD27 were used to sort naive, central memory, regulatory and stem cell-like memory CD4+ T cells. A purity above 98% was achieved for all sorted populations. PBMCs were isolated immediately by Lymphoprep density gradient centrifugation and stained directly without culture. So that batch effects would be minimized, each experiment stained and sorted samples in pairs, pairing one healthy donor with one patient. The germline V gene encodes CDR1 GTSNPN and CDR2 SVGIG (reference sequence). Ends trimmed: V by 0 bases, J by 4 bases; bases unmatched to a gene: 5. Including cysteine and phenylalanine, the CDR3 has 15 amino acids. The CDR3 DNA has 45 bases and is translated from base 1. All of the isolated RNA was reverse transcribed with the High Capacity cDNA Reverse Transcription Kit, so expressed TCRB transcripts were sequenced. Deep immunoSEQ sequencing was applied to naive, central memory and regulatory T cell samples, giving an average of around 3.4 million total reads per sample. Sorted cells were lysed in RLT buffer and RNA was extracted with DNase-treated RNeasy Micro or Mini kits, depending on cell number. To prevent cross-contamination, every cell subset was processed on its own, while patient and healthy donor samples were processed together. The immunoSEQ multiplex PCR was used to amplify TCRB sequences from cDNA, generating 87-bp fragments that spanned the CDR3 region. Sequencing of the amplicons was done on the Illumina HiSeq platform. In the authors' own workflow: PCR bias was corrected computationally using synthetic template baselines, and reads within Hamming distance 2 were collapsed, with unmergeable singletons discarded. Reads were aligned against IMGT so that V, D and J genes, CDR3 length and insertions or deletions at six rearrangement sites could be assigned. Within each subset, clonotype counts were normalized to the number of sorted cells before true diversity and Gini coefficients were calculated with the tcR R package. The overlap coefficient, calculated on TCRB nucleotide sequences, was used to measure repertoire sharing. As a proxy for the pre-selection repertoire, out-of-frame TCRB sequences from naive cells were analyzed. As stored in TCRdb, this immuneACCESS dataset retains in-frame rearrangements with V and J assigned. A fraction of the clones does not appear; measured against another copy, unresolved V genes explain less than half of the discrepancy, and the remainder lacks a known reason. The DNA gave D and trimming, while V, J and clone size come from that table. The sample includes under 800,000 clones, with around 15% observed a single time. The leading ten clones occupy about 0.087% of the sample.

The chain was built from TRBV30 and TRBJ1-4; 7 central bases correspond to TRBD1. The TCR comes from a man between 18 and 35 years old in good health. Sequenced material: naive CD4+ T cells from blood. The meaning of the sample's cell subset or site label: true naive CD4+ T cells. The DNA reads TGTGCCTGGAGTGTAAAGGACAGGATTAATGAAAAACTGTTTTTT. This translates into CAWSVKDRINEKLFF.